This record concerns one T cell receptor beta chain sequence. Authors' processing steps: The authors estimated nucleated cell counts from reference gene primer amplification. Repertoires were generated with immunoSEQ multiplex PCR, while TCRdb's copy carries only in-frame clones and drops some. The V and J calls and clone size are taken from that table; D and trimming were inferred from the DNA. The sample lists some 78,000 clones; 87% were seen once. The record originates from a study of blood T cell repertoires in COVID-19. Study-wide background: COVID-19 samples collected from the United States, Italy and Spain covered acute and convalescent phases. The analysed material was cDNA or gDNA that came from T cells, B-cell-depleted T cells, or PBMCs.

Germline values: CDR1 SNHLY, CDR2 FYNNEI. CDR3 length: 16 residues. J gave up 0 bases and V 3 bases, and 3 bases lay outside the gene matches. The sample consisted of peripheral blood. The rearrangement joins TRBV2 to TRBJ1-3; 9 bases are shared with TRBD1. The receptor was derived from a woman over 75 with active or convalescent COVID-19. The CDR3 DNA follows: TGTGCCAGCAGTGAGGCGGGACAGGGCTCTGGAAACACCATATATTTT. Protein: CASSEAGQGSGNTIYF.